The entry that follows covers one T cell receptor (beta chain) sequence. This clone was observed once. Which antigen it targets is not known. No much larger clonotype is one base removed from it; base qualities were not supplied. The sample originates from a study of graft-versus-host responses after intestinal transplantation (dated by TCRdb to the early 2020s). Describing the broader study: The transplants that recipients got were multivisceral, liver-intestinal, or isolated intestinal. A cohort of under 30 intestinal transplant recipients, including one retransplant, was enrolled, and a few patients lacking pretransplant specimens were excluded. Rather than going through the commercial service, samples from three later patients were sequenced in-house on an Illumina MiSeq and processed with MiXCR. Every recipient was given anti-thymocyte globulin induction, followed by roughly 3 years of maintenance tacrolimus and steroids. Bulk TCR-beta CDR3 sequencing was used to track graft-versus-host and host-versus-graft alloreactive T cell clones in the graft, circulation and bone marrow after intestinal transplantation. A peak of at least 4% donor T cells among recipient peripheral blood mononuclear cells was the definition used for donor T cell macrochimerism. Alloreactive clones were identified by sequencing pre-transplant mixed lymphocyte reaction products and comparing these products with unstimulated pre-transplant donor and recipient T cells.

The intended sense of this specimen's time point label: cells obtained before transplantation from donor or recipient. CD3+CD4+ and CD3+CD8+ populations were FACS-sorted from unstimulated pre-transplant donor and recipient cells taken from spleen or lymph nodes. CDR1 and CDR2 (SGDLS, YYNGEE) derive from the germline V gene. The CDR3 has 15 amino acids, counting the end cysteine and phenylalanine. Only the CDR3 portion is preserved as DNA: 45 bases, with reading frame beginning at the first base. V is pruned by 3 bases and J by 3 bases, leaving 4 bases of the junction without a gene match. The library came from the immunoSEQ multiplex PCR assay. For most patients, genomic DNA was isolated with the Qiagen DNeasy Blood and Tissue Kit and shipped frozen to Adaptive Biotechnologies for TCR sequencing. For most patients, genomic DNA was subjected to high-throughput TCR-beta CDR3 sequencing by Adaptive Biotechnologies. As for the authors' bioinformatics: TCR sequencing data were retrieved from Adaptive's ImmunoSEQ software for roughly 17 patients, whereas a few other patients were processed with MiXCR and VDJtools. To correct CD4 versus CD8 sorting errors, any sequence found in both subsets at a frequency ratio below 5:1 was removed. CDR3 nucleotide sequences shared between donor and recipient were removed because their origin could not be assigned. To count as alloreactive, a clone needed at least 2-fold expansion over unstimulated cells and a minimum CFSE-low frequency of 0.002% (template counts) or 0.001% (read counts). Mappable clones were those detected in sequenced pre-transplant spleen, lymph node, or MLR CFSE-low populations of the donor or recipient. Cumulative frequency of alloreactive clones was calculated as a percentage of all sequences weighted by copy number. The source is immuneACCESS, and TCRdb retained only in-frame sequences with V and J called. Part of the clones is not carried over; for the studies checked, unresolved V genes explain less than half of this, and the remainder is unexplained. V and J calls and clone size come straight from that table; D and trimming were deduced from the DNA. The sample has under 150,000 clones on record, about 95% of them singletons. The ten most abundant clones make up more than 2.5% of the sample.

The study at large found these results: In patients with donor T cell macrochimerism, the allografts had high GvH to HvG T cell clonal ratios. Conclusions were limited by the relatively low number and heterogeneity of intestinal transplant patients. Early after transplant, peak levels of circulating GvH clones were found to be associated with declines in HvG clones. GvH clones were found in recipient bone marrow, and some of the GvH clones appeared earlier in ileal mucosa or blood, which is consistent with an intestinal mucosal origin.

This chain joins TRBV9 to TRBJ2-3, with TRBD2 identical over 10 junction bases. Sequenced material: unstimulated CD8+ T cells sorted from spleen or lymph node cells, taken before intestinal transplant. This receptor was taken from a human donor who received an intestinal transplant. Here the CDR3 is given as CASSAASGRTDTQYF. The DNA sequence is TGTGCCAGCAGCGCTGCTAGCGGGAGAACAGATACGCAGTATTTT. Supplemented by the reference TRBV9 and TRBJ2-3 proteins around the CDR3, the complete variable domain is DSGVTQTPKHLITATGQRVTLRCSPRSGDLSVYWYQQSLDQGLQFLIQYYNGEERAKGNILERFSAQQFPDLHSELNLSSLELGDSALYFCASSAASGRTDTQYFGPGTRLTVL.